This entry lists 8 T cell receptor beta chains sequenced from one sample in a study of cytomegalovirus exposure and HLA in healthy donors. The PCR was carried out with 60 Vbeta primers and 13 Jbeta primers. Clones were sequenced by immunoSEQ multiplex PCR, and TCRdb holds only the in-frame ones, with some missing. The sample includes some 150,000 clones, approximately 74% seen only once; the top ten take 2.8%. The sequencing sample was made of PBMCs. The receptors derive from a man younger than 35 in good health and CMV-seronegative.

As to this clone: The junction differs from germline at one of its ends, possibly a read error. The chain has TRBV7-9 and TRBJ2-7; 8 bases agree with TRBD2. The CDR3 is 14 amino acids. CDR1 and CDR2 (germline): SEHNR, FQNEAQ (reference sequence). The CDR3 DNA reads TGTGCCAGCAGCCTAGCTAGCGGGCGCTACGAGCAGTACTTC. It is translated as CASSLASGRYEQYF.

This clone was seen a handful of times. The chain has TRBV5-6 and TRBJ1-3; D is ambiguous. The CDR3 is 14 residues long. Trimming left V 0 bases short and J 0 bases short, with 4 bases between. Germline V gene data show CDR1 as SGHDT and CDR2 as YYEEEE. The CDR3, as DNA: TGTGCCAGCAGCTTGGACAGCTCTGGAAACACCATATATTTT. It codes for CASSLDSSGNTIYF.

The rearrangement uses TRBV5-4 and TRBJ1-3; D is unresolved. The CDR3 is 14 amino acids. Germline CDR1 is SGHNT and CDR2 is YYREEE (reference sequence). Trimming took off 4 bases at V and 1 base at J, with 9 bases between the two ends. This chain's CDR3 is CASSLGGSGNTIYF. In nucleotides, the CDR3 is TGTGCCAGCAGCCTCGGAGGGTCTGGAAACACCATATATTTT.

This chain joins TRBV5-4 and TRBJ2-2, with a possible D match to TRBD2 (6 bases). In germline, CDR1 is SGHNT, CDR2 YYREEE (reference sequence). Between the trimmed V and J ends, which lost 3 bases and 9 bases, there was a span of 12 bases. This CDR3 spans 13 amino acids. The CDR3 nucleotides read TGTGCCAGCAGCTCCTCCGGGACTTGGGAGCTGTTTTTT. Translation gives CASSSSGTWELFF.

This clone occurred once. Other DNA sequences in the same sample also yield this CDR3. This chain links TRBV19 with TRBJ1-1; D is unclear. This CDR3 is 13 amino acids long. Germline lookup yields CDR1 LNHDA and CDR2 SQIVND (reference sequence). V lost 3 bases and J 2 bases, leaving 7 bases between the germline ends. The CDR3 bases are TGTGCCAGTAGTATCGGGGTTAACACTGAAGCTTTCTTT. Protein: CASSIGVNTEAFF.

This clone turned up a few times. This rearrangement joins TRBV6-1 to TRBJ1-6, with no clear D. V lost 4 bases to trimming and J lost 3 bases, with 10 bases between them. Germline values: CDR1 MNHNS, CDR2 SASEGT. The CDR3 runs 15 residues. This chain's CDR3 is CASSGQRVYNSPLHF. The CDR3 nucleotides are TGTGCCAGCAGTGGGCAGCGGGTCTATAATTCACCCCTCCACTTT.

V and J are TRBV30 and TRBJ2-7; D possibly corresponds to TRBD2 (5 bases). V lost 1 base to trimming and J lost 11 bases, with 24 bases between them. The CDR3 spans 15 residues. Germline assignment: CDR1 GTSNPN and CDR2 SVGIG (reference sequence). The CDR3 nucleotides are TGTGCCTGGAGTGAGGAAGGGCCTACCCCGAGGCGGGAGTACTTC. Translating gives CAWSEEGPTPRREYF.

V is TRBV7-3 and J is TRBJ2-1, with 8 bases matching TRBD1. Germline CDR1 is SGHTA and CDR2 is FQGTGA. The V segment lost 5 bases and the J segment 3 bases; nucleotides outside the gene matches: 9. The CDR3 extends over 16 amino acids. CDR3 residues: CASSLGLDRVYNEQFF. CDR3 sequence (DNA): TGTGCCAGCAGCCTCGGACTGGACAGGGTCTACAATGAGCAGTTCTTC.